The sequence of this TCR beta chain was determined in a study of cytomegalovirus exposure and HLA in healthy donors. At the level of the study: The approximately 120 million unique TCR beta sequences, from approximately 170 million T cells, were found by an earlier analysis. Study outcomes and limitations: Among TCR sequences, most were rare, though some public TCRs appeared in many donors. Later on, a genetic analysis was performed. It linked a missense variant in DCLRE1C with V- and J-gene trimming of TCR beta. Earlier findings revealed that most TCR beta V segments proved productive either about 90% or about 30% of the time.

Points on this clone: Its specificity is not known.

PCR amplification relied on 60 Vbeta primers (plus 13 Jbeta primers). Data came from immunoSEQ multiplex PCR; TCRdb stores just in-frame clones and leaves some out. The profile shows fewer than 250,000 clones, roughly 75% of them singletons. Sample: PBMCs. The sequence derives from a young man in good health and CMV-seropositive.

CDR3: CASSYSEREGLRYF. CDR3 DNA sequence: TGTGCCAGCAGTTACTCGGAGCGGGAGGGCCTGCGGTATTTT. The chain is built from TRBV6-6 and TRBJ2-3; 10 bases align to TRBD2. CDR1 is MNHNY and CDR2 is SVGAGI in the germline V gene (reference sequence). CDR3 length: 14 amino acids. J gave up 14 bases and V 0 bases, and 8 bases lay outside the gene matches.